One and the same sample provided the 13 T cell receptor beta chains below, sequenced in a study of OX40 agonist ivuxolimab in advanced cancers. Sequencing was performed with immunoSEQ multiplex PCR; in TCRdb, only in-frame clones are kept and a portion is missing. Of approximately 90,000 clones in the sample, roughly nine tenths were seen once. Here the sequenced sample was CD4+ or CD8+ T cells sorted from blood, taken in a trial of the OX40 agonist ivuxolimab. The receptor source for this set is an adult with an advanced solid tumor such as melanoma, head and neck, liver or kidney cancer.

The V call is TRBV10-3, the J call TRBJ1-1, with 7 bases aligning to TRBD1. CDR3 size: 15 residues. In germline, CDR1 is ENHRY, CDR2 SYGVKD. The V gene end was trimmed by 2 bases and the J gene end by 1 base; junction bases not matched to a gene: 4. The chain's CDR3 is CAISERQGRNTEAFF. CDR3 in DNA: TGTGCCATCAGTGAGCGACAGGGTAGGAACACTGAAGCTTTCTTT.

This sequence joins TRBV5-6 and TRBJ2-5; 9 nucleotides align to TRBD1. V shed 3 bases, J shed 11 bases, and the junction held 8 bases outside the gene matches. Germline V gene sequence: CDR1 SGHDT, CDR2 YYEEEE. The CDR3 covers 13 residues. Written as DNA, the CDR3 is TGTGCCAGCAGCTGGGGGACAGGGACTGAGCAGTACTTC. It yields the protein CASSWGTGTEQYF.

This rearrangement joins TRBV28 to TRBJ1-5, with TRBD1 identical over 7 bases. CDR3 length: 16 amino acids. The junction had 8 bases not matched to a gene; V was cut back by 4 bases and J by 2 bases. The V gene's germline CDR1 is MDHEN and CDR2 SYDVKM. The CDR3: CASSSVGGTGNQPQHF. The DNA for the CDR3 is TGTGCCAGCAGTTCCGTGGGAGGGACAGGCAATCAGCCCCAGCATTTT.

This rearrangement joins TRBV4-1 to TRBJ2-1; TRBD2 matches 8 bases. J was trimmed by 6 bases and V by 1 base; bases with no gene match: 5. The CDR3 has 15 amino acids. Germline V gives CDR1 MGHRA, CDR2 YSYEKL. The CDR3 protein is CASSQGGLGANEQFF. Written as DNA, the CDR3 is TGCGCCAGCAGCCAAGGGGGACTAGGAGCCAATGAGCAGTTCTTC.

The chain links TRBV28 to TRBJ1-5; D remains unclear. The V gene's germline CDR1 is MDHEN and CDR2 SYDVKM. V was cut by 11 bases and J by 2 bases, with 10 bases left in between. This CDR3 has 12 residues. Written as DNA, the CDR3 is TGTGCCCTCGGGGTTGGCAATCAGCCCCAGCATTTT. It yields the protein CALGVGNQPQHF.

The chain is built from TRBV9 and TRBJ2-1; a weak D match, TRBD2 (5 bases). The length of the CDR3 is 16 residues. Between the trimmed V and J ends, which lost 1 base and 5 bases, there was a span of 16 bases. Looked up from germline, CDR1 is SGDLS and CDR2 is YYNGEE. The CDR3 here is CASSVFLVAGDNEQFF. Written as DNA, the CDR3 is TGTGCCAGCAGCGTATTTCTAGTGGCGGGTGACAATGAGCAGTTCTTC.

The gene calls are TRBV6-5 and TRBJ1-5, with 7 bases that match TRBD1. Per germline, CDR1 MNHEY and CDR2 SVGAGI. The CDR3 has 12 residues. Trimming cost V 6 bases and J 11 bases; bases outside gene matches: 7. CDR3 sequence: CASRDHRGAQHF. For the CDR3, the DNA is TGTGCCAGCAGAGACCACAGGGGAGCCCAGCATTTT.

The chain joins TRBV9 to TRBJ2-7; 9 bases match TRBD1. Trimming removed 3 bases from V and 2 bases from J; junction bases left unmatched: 6. The CDR3 loop spans 15 amino acids. CDR1 is SGDLS, CDR2 YYNGEE, per germline. CDR3 sequence (DNA): TGTGCCAGCAGCGGCGAGGGGACAGGGACCTACGAGCAGTACTTC. It codes for CASSGEGTGTYEQYF.

This clone has a single count. This CDR3 is also generated by other DNA sequences in the sample. The V gene is TRBV7-9, the J gene TRBJ1-3; D uncertain. Trimming cost V 3 bases and J 0 bases, with 3 bases left between them. Germline V CDR1 and CDR2: SEHNR, FQNEAQ (reference sequence). CDR3 length: 13 amino acids. In nucleotides, the CDR3 is TGTGCCAGCAGCTTGGGCTCTGGAAACACCATATATTTT. The encoded protein is CASSLGSGNTIYF. The whole variable domain, filled in from reference TRBV7-9 and TRBJ1-3, reads DTGVSQNPRHKITKRGQNVTFRCDPISEHNRLYWYRQTLGQGPEFLTYFQNEAQLEKSRLLSDRFSAERPKGSFSTLEIQRTEQGDSAMYLCASSLGSGNTIYFGEGSWLTVV.

The chain is built from TRBV11-1 and TRBJ2-1; D may be TRBD1 (6 bases). V lost 4 bases and J 6 bases, leaving 13 bases between the germline ends. CDR3 length equals 14 residues. CDR1 is SGHAT and CDR2 is FQDESV in the germline V gene (reference sequence). The CDR3 region has the DNA TGTGCCAGCAGCTCCCCAGGGGTAGGCAATGAGCAGTTCTTC. It specifies CASSSPGVGNEQFF.

The genes are TRBV6-4 and TRBJ2-1, with TRBD2 matching 16 bases. V lost 0 bases to trimming and J lost 9 bases; unmatched junction nucleotides: 5. This CDR3 is built from 17 residues. In germline, CDR1 is MRHNA, CDR2 SNTAGT. The CDR3, as DNA: TGTGCCAGCAGTGACTCGAAGGGACTAGCGGGAGGGGCTGAGCAGTTCTTC. It specifies CASSDSKGLAGGAEQFF.

The genes are TRBV28 and TRBJ1-4; D remains ambiguous. The CDR3 has 15 amino acids. Trimming removed 8 bases from V and 5 bases from J, with 18 bases in between. Germline V gene lookup returns CDR1 MDHEN and CDR2 SYDVKM. The CDR3 reads CASLTFLGANEKLFF. CDR3 nucleotide sequence: TGTGCCAGCCTCACCTTCCTAGGAGCGAATGAAAAACTGTTTTTT.

The chain joins TRBV15 to TRBJ2-1, with 10 nucleotides matching TRBD2. V was pared by 5 bases and J by 10 bases, with 5 bases of the junction left unmatched. This CDR3 is 13 amino acids long. Germline V gives CDR1 LNHNV, CDR2 YYDKDF (reference sequence). CDR3 in DNA: TGTGCCACCAGCCTAGCGGGAGAGGGGGAGCAGTTCTTC. Translating it yields CATSLAGEGEQFF. The entire variable domain, with the rest obtained from reference TRBV15 and TRBJ2-1, is as follows: DAMVIQNPRYQVTQFGKPVTLSCSQTLNHNVMYWYQQKSSQAPKLLFHYYDKDFNNEADTPDNFQSRRPNTSFCFLDIRSPGLGDTAMYLCATSLAGEGEQFFGPGTRLTVL.